This TCR beta chain is from a study of T-cell memory formation after mild COVID-19. This clonotype showed up just a few times. TCRdb reprocessed the 5' RACE reads with MiXCR, giving one entry per CDR3 protein. The sample has some 300,000 distinct CDR3 sequences, about 20% seen once. The CDR3 is 13 residues long. V lost 1 base, J lost 4 bases, and 8 bases lay in between. The germline V gene encodes CDR1 LGHNT and CDR2 FRNRAP. Sequencing input: PBMCs or a T cell subset sorted from them (not recorded which). The source is a man younger than 35 who had mild COVID-19 (a few samples of this study predate the infection). Cell type and time point are not known. The gene calls are TRBV12-5 and TRBJ2-7; D is ambiguous. The CDR3 loop reads CASGLGTIYEQYF. CDR3 nucleotides: TGTGCTAGTGGTTTGGGAACCATTTACGAGCAGTACTTC. Full variable domain (missing parts from reference TRBV12-5 and TRBJ2-7): DARVTQTPRHKVTEMGQEVTMRCQPILGHNTVFWYRQTMMQGLELLAYFRNRAPLDDSGMPKDRFSAEMPDATLATLKIQPSEPRDSAVYFCASGLGTIYEQYFGPGTRLTVT.